The clone carrying this T cell receptor (beta chain) was found once. The sample belongs to a study of CD8+ T cells in alopecia areata. Cell sorting was applied to PBMCs, and CD4+ and CD8+ T cells were collected. RNA, once extracted, was reverse transcribed into cDNA for use as the sequencing template. Only in-frame clones appear in the TCRdb table, and some are missing; sequencing was by immunoSEQ multiplex PCR. This table has fewer than 110,000 clones, 45% to 60% appearing once. The sequenced sample consisted of CD4+ T cells sorted from blood. This receptor was identified in a human donor in good health.

The CDR3 is CAWTLGANYNEQFF. The CDR3 region has the DNA TGTGCCTGGACCCTGGGGGCCAATTACAATGAGCAGTTCTTC. V gene TRBV30 combines with J gene TRBJ2-1; weak D call: TRBD1 (6 bases). V was cut by 4 bases and J by 4 bases, with 14 bases left in between. The CDR3 length is 14 residues. CDR1 GTSNPN and CDR2 SVGIG come from the germline V gene (reference sequence).